Shown below are 21 T cell receptor beta chains from a single sample sequenced in a study of Graves' ophthalmopathy and Graves' hyperthyroidism. Amplification from RNA transcripts yielded the TCR beta CDR3 regions. Following a first-round RT-PCR that used HTBI primers, a second-round multiplex PCR was carried out. TCRdb used MiXCR to reprocess the multiplex PCR reads, holding one entry per CDR3 protein. The sample consists of a few hundred thousand distinct CDR3 sequences, about 35% of them appearing once. The material sequenced was peripheral blood or thyroid tissue (not recorded which). The receptors were sampled from an adult man with Graves' hyperthyroidism.

This chain joins TRBV6-5 and TRBJ1-2; TRBD1 might be the D (6 bases). The CDR3 loop spans 15 amino acids. Between the trimmed V and J ends, which lost 6 bases and 0 bases, there was a span of 14 bases. Germline CDR1 MNHEY, CDR2 SVGAGI. CDR3 protein: CASSTPTGSNYGYTF. The CDR3 nucleotides are TGTGCCAGCAGCACCCCGACAGGATCTAACTATGGCTACACCTTC.

A word on this clonotype: A much larger clone differs by one base, so this may be a read error. This rearrangement joins TRBV29-1 to TRBJ1-2, with TRBD1 matching over 11 bases. CDR1 SQVTM and CDR2 ANQGSEA come from the germline V gene. The CDR3 is 13 amino acids. V lost 5 bases, J lost 6 bases, and 5 bases stayed unmatched. The CDR3 DNA reads TGCAGCGTTCCTCCGGGACAGGGGGATGGCTACACCTTC. Protein: CSVPPGQGDGYTF.

This clonotype was seen many times. The chain recombines TRBV19 with TRBJ1-2, with D possibly being TRBD1 (6 bases). CDR1 is LNHDA, CDR2 SQIVND, per germline (reference sequence). This CDR3 contains 13 residues. V was cut by 5 bases and J by 8 bases, with 15 bases left in between. For the CDR3, the DNA is TGTGCCAGTAGTCCCGGACAGACTTTCGGCTACACCTTC. This encodes CASSPGQTFGYTF.

The CDR3 is CATSEGGTINTGELFF. The CDR3 nucleotides are TGTGCCACCAGTGAGGGCGGGACCATTAACACCGGGGAGCTGTTTTTT. The J gene is TRBJ2-2, the V gene TRBV24-1; a weak D match, TRBD2 (6 bases). There are 16 residues in the CDR3. CDR1 is KGHDR, CDR2 SFDVKD, per germline. The germline V and J ends were trimmed by 4 bases and 2 bases, with 13 bases remaining between them.

Regarding this clonotype: A much more abundant neighbour one base away suggests this may be a read error. V and J are TRBV13 and TRBJ2-7, with 8 nucleotides matching TRBD1. Germline V gene data show CDR1 as PRHDT and CDR2 as FYEKMQ (reference sequence). The CDR3 is 15 residues long. The V segment lost 5 bases and the J segment 5 bases; nucleotides outside the gene matches: 11. CDR3 nucleotides: TGTGCCAGCAGCCCGTCCCCGGACAGGGACCACGAGCAGTACTTC. Translating it yields CASSPSPDRDHEQYF.

This chain connects TRBV2 to TRBJ2-1, with D perhaps TRBD2 (6 bases). The CDR3 is 15 amino acids. Trimming removed 7 bases from V and 7 bases from J, with 20 bases in between. Looked up from germline, CDR1 is SNHLY and CDR2 is FYNNEI. The CDR3 loop is CASKLGGALGNEQFF. The CDR3 region has the DNA TGTGCCAGCAAGCTTGGCGGGGCCCTTGGGAATGAGCAGTTCTTC.

The genes are TRBV2 and TRBJ1-4; D might be TRBD1 (6 bases). From germline, CDR1 is SNHLY and CDR2 FYNNEI. V was cut by 1 base and J by 6 bases, with 6 bases left in between. The CDR3 has 13 amino acids. The DNA of the CDR3 is TGTGCCAGCAGTGAAGACAGGGATGAAAAACTGTTTTTT. This codes for CASSEDRDEKLFF.

The chain is built from TRBV7-2 and TRBJ2-1; 8 bases map to TRBD2. The CDR3 length is 15 residues. The germline CDR1 and CDR2 sequences are SGHTA and FQGNSA. V trimming: 2 bases; J trimming: 6 bases; junction bases outside the gene matches: 6. The CDR3, as DNA: TGTGCCAGCAGCTTATCATCCAGCGGGGGCAATGAGCAGTTCTTC. Its protein product is CASSLSSSGGNEQFF.

Only a few counts were recorded for this clonotype. The chain couples TRBV12-3 or TRBV12-4 to TRBJ1-5; TRBD1 is a possible D gene (5 bases). This CDR3 comprises 17 residues. Trimming took 3 bases from V and 7 from J, leaving 22 bases between them. The CDR3 nucleotides are TGTGCCAGCAGTTTTCTCGGGTCGCAGGGCGGAAAGCAGCCCCAGCATTTT. Translated: CASSFLGSQGGKQPQHF.

This clonotype has ten or more counts. This rearrangement joins TRBV12-3 or TRBV12-4 to TRBJ1-5; D unresolved. The CDR3 sequence is 15 residues long. V dropped 0 bases and J dropped 5 bases, with 11 bases sitting between them. The DNA of the CDR3 is TGTGCCAGCAGTTTAGCGCTGCGGCCGGATCAGCCCCAGCATTTT. Amino acids: CASSLALRPDQPQHF.

This clonotype occurred many times. This chain joins TRBV5-4 and TRBJ2-7, with a tentative D call TRBD1 (6 bases). CDR3 length: 14 residues. With 1 base removed from V and 3 bases from J, the gap between germline ends came to 11 bases. Germline values: CDR1 SGHNT, CDR2 YYREEE (reference sequence). As DNA, the CDR3 is TGTGCCAGCAGCTTGCAGGACAGTTACTACGAGCAGTACTTC. Translated, it gives CASSLQDSYYEQYF.

This clonotype was seen repeatedly, ten times or more. The CDR3 DNA sequence: TGTGCCAGCAGCTCCATTGGCTACGAGCAGTACTTC. Translated, it gives CASSSIGYEQYF. This chain uses TRBV5-6 with TRBJ2-7; the D is unclear. With 3 bases removed from V and 3 bases from J, the gap between germline ends came to 7 bases. Germline CDR1 SGHDT, CDR2 YYEEEE. This CDR3 has 12 amino acids.

This clonotype was seen only a few times. The rearrangement uses TRBV6-1 and TRBJ1-2; D remains ambiguous. V dropped 1 base and J dropped 6 bases, with 21 bases sitting between them. The CDR3 extends over 17 amino acids. Germline V gene data show CDR1 as MNHNS and CDR2 as SASEGT. This chain's CDR3 is CASSEGSLGGGGNGYTF. CDR3 sequence (DNA): TGTGCCAGCAGTGAAGGAAGTCTGGGCGGAGGCGGTAATGGCTACACCTTC.

In this sample, this clonotype turned up many times. This sequence joins TRBV19 and TRBJ1-4, with 8 bases aligning to TRBD1. CDR1 LNHDA and CDR2 SQIVND come from the germline V gene (reference sequence). Unmatched junction bases numbered 7, after V lost 6 bases and J lost 7 bases. This CDR3 is built from 14 residues. The CDR3 region has the DNA TGTGCCAGTAGACCTACAGGGGGAGGTGAAAAACTGTTTTTT. This gives the protein CASRPTGGGEKLFF.

The chain has TRBV25-1 and TRBJ1-1; D gene ambiguous. V was trimmed by 5 bases and J by 1 base, leaving 8 bases between them. CDR1 is MGHDK, CDR2 SYGVNS, per germline. The length of the CDR3 is 13 residues. In nucleotides, the CDR3 is TGTGCCAGCAGTTGGAGCAGGAACACTGAAGCTTTCTTT. This gives the protein CASSWSRNTEAFF.

As for this clonotype: One junction end disagrees with the germline gene, perhaps due to a read error. The chain uses TRBV29-1 and TRBJ1-1; D uncertain. Germline CDR1 reads SQVTM; CDR2 reads ANQGSEA. The CDR3 consists of 12 residues. The CDR3 spells CSVEGRSFEAFF. CDR3 in DNA: TGCAGCGTCGAAGGTCGATCCTTTGAAGCTTTCTTT.

The chain is built from TRBV25-1 and TRBJ1-4; TRBD1 is a possible D gene (5 bases). Trimming pared 9 bases from V and 6 bases from J, leaving 14 bases between. Germline CDR1 is MGHDK and CDR2 is SYGVNS. The CDR3 runs 13 residues. This CDR3 reads CASYSGRDEKLFF. The CDR3 DNA reads TGTGCCAGTTACTCGGGACGAGATGAAAAACTGTTTTTT.

This clonotype was found many times. This chain connects TRBV7-9 to TRBJ2-2; 7 bases are a match to TRBD2. CDR1 is SEHNR, CDR2 FQNEAQ, per germline (reference sequence). Trimming took 5 bases from V and 0 from J; bases not matched to a gene: 6. This CDR3 is built from 16 residues. The CDR3 coding sequence is TGTGCCAGCAGCCGTACGGGGGGAACGAACACCGGGGAGCTGTTTTTT. It yields the protein CASSRTGGTNTGELFF.

As regards this clonotype: At one end, the junction sequence differs from germline, possibly due to a read error. V is TRBV3-1 and J is TRBJ2-7; 7 bases line up with TRBD1. CDR1 and CDR2 (germline): LGHDT, YNNKEL (reference sequence). CDR3 length: 11 residues. CDR3 protein: CASSQGQGKNF. CDR3 nucleotide sequence: TGTGCCAGCAGCCAAGGACAGGGTAAGAACTTC.

V and J are TRBV29-1 and TRBJ2-7; D not certain. The CDR3 loop spans 12 amino acids. Germline V CDR1 and CDR2: SQVTM, ANQGSEA. Trimming took 6 bases from V and 2 from J, leaving 11 bases between them. CDR3 nucleotide sequence: TGCAGCGTCCGAGGCAGGCCCTACGAGCAGTACTTC. Amino acids: CSVRGRPYEQYF.

This clonotype showed up many times. J is TRBJ2-7 and V is TRBV29-1; D may be TRBD1 (5 bases). The CDR3 contains 12 residues. Trimming removed 6 bases at V and 1 base at J, with 10 bases between. CDR1 and CDR2 (germline): SQVTM, ANQGSEA. The CDR3 protein is CSVAQGSYEQYF. The CDR3 DNA is TGCAGCGTGGCGCAGGGTTCCTACGAGCAGTACTTC.